These 29 T cell receptor beta chains were all obtained from the same sample, sequenced in a study of T cell clonality in common variable immunodeficiency. The study, taken as a whole, reports: Reportedly, TCR beta sequences from common variable immunodeficiency showed fewer deletions and N-nucleotide insertions.

Profiled with immunoSEQ multiplex PCR; TCRdb holds only in-frame clones, not every one. This repertoire holds approximately 24,000 clones, and none appear only once. Their cognate antigens are unknown. The sequencing sample was made of peripheral blood mononuclear cells. Receptors were obtained from a human donor with common variable immunodeficiency.

In this sample, this clone turned up many times. The CDR3 end lies 3 residues beyond the end of the read and is filled in from the germline J gene. This chain uses TRBV5-4 with TRBJ2-3, with TRBD2 matching over 8 bases. The J segment lost 7 bases and the V segment lost 4 bases, leaving 11 bases of the junction unmatched. The CDR3 extends over 15 amino acids. Germline V gene lookup returns CDR1 SGHNT and CDR2 YYREEE (reference sequence). CDR3 bases read: TGTGCCAGCAGCGTTGATGTTAGCGGGGCAAATACG. Translated, it gives CASSVDVSGANT. The entire CDR3 protein reads CASSVDVSGANTQYF.

This clone came up many times. The CDR3 end is not reached by the read, which stops 3 residues before it; the germline J gene fills it in. The chain links TRBV29-1 to TRBJ2-2; TRBD1 matches 8 bases. Germline V gives CDR1 SQVTM, CDR2 ANQGSEA. The CDR3 consists of 13 residues. Trimming took 6 bases from V and 4 from J; bases not matched to a gene: 4. The CDR3 protein is CSVRTGGTGELFF. The CDR3 bases that were read are TGCAGCGTCCGCACAGGGGGCACCGGGGAG.

This clone was picked up many times. The CDR3 is cut off 3 residues early in the read; its end comes from the germline J gene. The chain recombines TRBV19 with TRBJ1-1; TRBD1 is a possible D gene (5 bases). Germline V CDR1 and CDR2: LNHDA, SQIVND (reference sequence). V was cut by 7 bases and J by 6 bases, with 12 bases left in between. The CDR3 covers 12 residues. The CDR3 is CASKGRGSEAFF. The sequenced part of the CDR3 DNA is TGTGCCAGTAAGGGGAGAGGTTCTGAA.

This clone has at least ten counts. Sequencing ends 3 residues short of the CDR3 end; the germline J gene provides the rest. V is TRBV15 and J is TRBJ1-5; D is ambiguous. The V and J ends lost 0 bases and 5 bases respectively, with 11 bases between them. CDR1 and CDR2 from the germline V gene are LNHNV and YYDKDF (reference sequence). The CDR3 contains 15 residues. This chain's CDR3 is CATSRDDPLHQPQHF. The sequenced part of the CDR3 DNA is TGTGCCACCAGCAGAGATGATCCCCTACATCAGCCC. Full variable domain (missing parts from reference TRBV15 and TRBJ1-5): DAMVIQNPRYQVTQFGKPVTLSCSQTLNHNVMYWYQQKSSQAPKLLFHYYDKDFNNEADTPDNFQSRRPNTSFCFLDIRSPGLGDTAMYLCATSRDDPLHQPQHFGDGTRLSIL.

This clone has a handful of counts. CDR3 region: CASSLGPNSQETQYF. The sequenced CDR3 bases are TGCGCCAGCAGCTTGGGCCCGAACAGCCAAGAGACC. The chain carries TRBV5-1 and TRBJ2-5; D is unresolved. Sequencing ends 3 residues short of the CDR3 end; the germline J gene provides the rest. Germline V gene data show CDR1 as SGHRS and CDR2 as YFSETQ. The CDR3 runs 15 residues. Trimming took 0 bases from V and 1 from J, leaving 10 bases between them. Full variable domain (rest looked up from reference TRBV5-1 and TRBJ2-5): KAGVTQTPRYLIKTRGQQVTLSCSPISGHRSVSWYQQTPGQGLQFLFEYFSETQRNKGNFPGRFSGRQFSNSRSEMNVSTLELGDSALYLCASSLGPNSQETQYFGPGTRLLVL.

This clone occurred a few times. The read comes to an end 3 residues before the CDR3 does, leaving the germline J gene to fill in the end. The chain carries TRBV5-1 and TRBJ2-7; 11 bases map to TRBD2. Germline V gene sequence: CDR1 SGHRS, CDR2 YFSETQ. There are 16 residues in the CDR3. V dropped 4 bases and J dropped 3; count of bases not matched to a gene: 9. Here the CDR3 reads CASSSGLAGAFYEQYF. CDR3 DNA, as far as it was read: TGCGCCAGCAGCAGCGGACTAGCGGGCGCTTTCTACGAG.

This clone was counted a few times. CDR3: CSVRHSGGLETQYF. CDR3 DNA, as far as it was read: TGCAGCGTCCGGCATTCAGGGGGCTTGGAGACC. The V and J genes are TRBV29-1 and TRBJ2-5, with 8 nucleotides matching TRBD1. The sequenced fragment ends 3 residues before the CDR3 boundary, so the rest is inferred from the germline J gene. V dropped 6 bases and J dropped 5; count of bases not matched to a gene: 11. The germline gives CDR1 SQVTM, CDR2 ANQGSEA. There are 14 residues in the CDR3.

This clone was found many times. The read finishes 3 residues shy of the CDR3 end, and the germline J gene is used to complete it. The chain uses TRBV28 and TRBJ2-1; D remains ambiguous. V was shortened by 3 bases and J by 3 bases, with 15 bases between the two germline ends. Looked up from germline, CDR1 is MDHEN and CDR2 is SYDVKM. The CDR3 consists of 16 residues. The CDR3 region is CASSFPNPVVYNEQFF. CDR3 DNA (partial): TGTGCCAGCAGTTTCCCAAACCCAGTCGTCTACAATGAG.

Many counts were recorded for this clone. The CDR3 loop reads CASSEGAGQGTDTQYF. The sequenced CDR3 bases are TGTGCCAGCAGTGAAGGGGCAGGACAGGGCACAGATACG. The V gene is TRBV6-1, the J gene TRBJ2-3; 7 bases agree with TRBD1. The read is 3 residues too short to cover the CDR3 end, so that end is filled in from the germline J gene. With 1 base clipped from V and 1 base from J, the junction kept 5 bases outside the gene matches. Germline CDR1 and CDR2: MNHNS and SASEGT. The CDR3 is 16 residues long.

Note on this clone: Coverage ceases 3 residues before the CDR3 finishes, and the germline J gene fills in the end. This chain connects TRBV6-1 to TRBJ1-2, with D maybe TRBD1 (5 bases). CDR1 MNHNS and CDR2 SASEGT come from the germline V gene. The CDR3 contains 18 residues. The V and J ends lost 2 bases and 1 base respectively, with 20 bases between them. The CDR3 is CASSEPLSGIGDNYGYTF. The sequenced part of the CDR3 DNA is TGTGCCAGCAGTGAACCCCTCTCAGGGATAGGGGATAACTATGGC.

This clone showed up just a few times. The CDR3 end lies 3 residues beyond the end of the read and is filled in from the germline J gene. V gene TRBV7-8 combines with J gene TRBJ1-1; TRBD1 is a possible D gene (6 bases). Germline CDR1 reads SGHVS; CDR2 reads FQNEAQ. V was cut by 11 bases and J by 1 base, with 17 bases left in between. This CDR3 comprises 14 residues. The CDR3 spells CAVKGAGANTEAFF. The covered CDR3 bases are TGTGCCGTCAAAGGGGCAGGGGCGAACACTGAA.

This clone was seen repeatedly, ten times or more. This chain's CDR3 is CASSATSGGEAFF. The DNA read from the CDR3 is TGTGCCAGCTCAGCGACATCCGGGGGTGAA. This rearrangement joins TRBV18 to TRBJ1-1, with D tentatively TRBD1 (5 bases). Read coverage stops 3 residues before the CDR3 terminus; the germline J gene supplies the remainder. The CDR3 totals 13 residues. Germline loops: CDR1 KGHSH, CDR2 LQKENI. The germline V and J ends were trimmed by 5 bases and 7 bases, with 14 bases remaining between them.

This clone has at least ten counts. The read terminates 3 residues ahead of where the CDR3 ends, so the germline J gene completes it. The chain uses TRBV12-5 and TRBJ1-2; 7 nucleotides agree with TRBD1. CDR1 is LGHNT, CDR2 FRNRAP, per germline. The CDR3 is made up of 12 amino acids. V shed 9 bases, J shed 6 bases, and the junction held 7 bases outside the gene matches. The chain's CDR3 is CASEGAGHGYTF. Incomplete CDR3 DNA: TGTGCTAGCGAGGGGGCCGGTCATGGC.

On this clone itself: The CDR3 is cut off 3 residues early in the read; its end comes from the germline J gene. The chain combines TRBV6-1 with TRBJ2-2; 9 bases match TRBD2. In germline, CDR1 is MNHNS, CDR2 SASEGT. V was pared by 2 bases and J by 1 base, with 5 bases of the junction left unmatched. The CDR3 has 17 amino acids. The CDR3 bases that were read are TGTGCCAGCAGTGAATATAGCGGGGGTGAGAACACCGGGGAG. Its translation: CASSEYSGGENTGE. The complete CDR3 protein is CASSEYSGGENTGELFF.

This clone occurred a few times. The read terminates 3 residues before the CDR3 end, so the remaining end is supplied by the germline J gene. The chain combines TRBV5-1 with TRBJ1-2; D not resolved. Trimming cost V 0 bases and J 1 base, with 16 bases left between them. The CDR3 loop spans 17 amino acids. Looked up from germline, CDR1 is SGHRS and CDR2 is YFSETQ. The CDR3 DNA, read in part, is TGCGCCAGCAGCTTGGATAGAGGGTCAAGGGTTAACTATGGC. This codes for CASSLDRGSRVNYG. The entire CDR3 is CASSLDRGSRVNYGYTF.

This clone has more than one count but fewer than ten. The CDR3 end lies 3 residues beyond the end of the read and is filled in from the germline J gene. The chain recombines TRBV7-8 with TRBJ2-1; 7 nucleotides match TRBD2. Germline values: CDR1 SGHVS, CDR2 FQNEAQ. The CDR3 contains 15 residues. Trimming at V came to 0 bases and at J to 3 bases, leaving 2 bases not matched to a gene. The part of the CDR3 DNA that was read is TGTGCCAGCAGCTTAGCTCTAGCGGTCTACAATGAG. It encodes CASSLALAVYNE. The entire CDR3 reads CASSLALAVYNEQFF.

This clone came up many times. The sequenced fragment ends 3 residues before the CDR3 boundary, so the rest is inferred from the germline J gene. The rearrangement links TRBV7-3 to TRBJ1-1, with a weak D call TRBD1 (5 bases). The CDR3 totals 13 residues. The germline gives CDR1 SGHTA, CDR2 FQGTGA. Trimming pared 4 bases from V and 1 base from J, leaving 7 bases between. CDR3 protein: CASSSQGNTEAFF. The sequenced part of the CDR3 DNA is TGTGCCAGCAGCTCCCAGGGGAACACTGAA.

Of note for this clone: From the germline J gene comes the end of the CDR3, since the read stops 3 residues before it. This chain connects TRBV19 to TRBJ1-2, with 10 bases identical to TRBD1. The CDR3 has 14 amino acids. Per germline, CDR1 LNHDA and CDR2 SQIVND (reference sequence). The CDR3 sequence is CASSTRTGGIGYTF. Partial CDR3 DNA: TGTGCCAGTAGTACCCGGACAGGGGGTATAGGC.

The sample holds many counts of this clone. The sequenced fragment ends 3 residues before the CDR3 boundary, so the rest is inferred from the germline J gene. The chain combines TRBV30 with TRBJ2-1, with 8 nucleotides matching TRBD2. CDR1 and CDR2 (germline): GTSNPN, SVGIG (reference sequence). The V gene end was trimmed by 2 bases and the J gene end by 4 bases; junction bases not matched to a gene: 4. There are 14 residues in the CDR3. CDR3 DNA (partial): TGTGCCTGGAGTACTAGCGGACCTTACAATGAG. Translated, it gives CAWSTSGPYNE. The whole CDR3 sequence reads CAWSTSGPYNEQFF.

In regard to this clone: The read ends 3 residues early relative to the CDR3; the germline J gene fills the gap. V usage is TRBV7-3 and J usage is TRBJ1-2, with D possibly matching TRBD1 (6 bases). This CDR3 contains 13 residues. Germline assignment: CDR1 SGHTA and CDR2 FQGTGA. V lost 5 bases and J 6 bases, leaving 13 bases between the germline ends. CDR3 DNA (partial): TGTGCCAGCAGCCCGGACAGCGTAAATGGC. It yields the protein CASSPDSVNG. The entire CDR3 sequence reads CASSPDSVNGYTF. Combining the CDR3 with reference TRBV7-3 and TRBJ1-2 gives the whole variable domain GAGVSQTPSNKVTEKGKYVELRCDPISGHTALYWYRQSLGQGPEFLIYFQGTGAADDSGLPNDRFFAVRPEGSVSTLKIQRTERGDSAVYLCASSPDSVNGYTFGSGTRLTVV.

The CDR3 bases that were read are TGTGCCAGCAGCTTATCTAGGGGGAGCAATCAGCCC. Translated: CASSLSRGSNQP. The full CDR3 is CASSLSRGSNQPQHF. J is TRBJ1-5 and V is TRBV7-2, with D perhaps matching TRBD1 (6 bases). The read ends 3 residues before the CDR3 terminus; that terminus is restored from the germline J gene. V was cut by 2 bases and J by 1 base, with 9 bases left in between. The CDR3 length is 15 residues. Per germline, CDR1 SGHTA and CDR2 FQGNSA. Using reference TRBV7-2 and TRBJ1-5 for the parts outside the CDR3, the full variable domain is GAGVSQSPSNKVTEKGKDVELRCDPISGHTALYWYRQSLGQGLEFLIYFQGNSAPDKSGLPSDRFSAERTGGSVSTLTIQRTQQEDSAVYLCASSLSRGSNQPQHFGDGTRLSIL.

Points on this clone: The read comes to an end 3 residues before the CDR3 does, leaving the germline J gene to fill in the end. V and J are TRBV5-1 and TRBJ1-6, with 8 bases identical to TRBD1. Looked up from germline, CDR1 is SGHRS and CDR2 is YFSETQ. J was trimmed by 7 bases and V by 3 bases; bases with no gene match: 9. This CDR3 region has 16 residues. CDR3 bases read: TGCGCCAGCAGCTCCACCTGGACAGGGAAGAATTCACCC. This encodes CASSSTWTGKNSP. The complete CDR3 reads CASSSTWTGKNSPLHF.

There are a few counts of this clone. The read terminates 3 residues ahead of where the CDR3 ends, so the germline J gene completes it. V is TRBV7-2 and J is TRBJ2-7; unclear D gene. The CDR3 consists of 12 residues. Germline V gene data show CDR1 as SGHTA and CDR2 as FQGNSA. Trimming took 5 bases from V and 6 from J, leaving 11 bases between them. The CDR3 DNA, read in part, is TGTGCCAGCAGCCAATACGGTGCCGAG. Protein: CASSQYGAE. The whole CDR3 region reads CASSQYGAEQYF.

Remarks on this clone: The CDR3 end is not reached by the read, which stops 3 residues before it; the germline J gene fills it in. The V and J genes are TRBV18 and TRBJ2-3; 7 bases fit TRBD2. V was clipped by 3 bases and J by 2 bases; unmatched bases: 8. Germline assignment: CDR1 KGHSH and CDR2 LQKENI. CDR3 length: 16 residues. The DNA read from the CDR3 is TGTGCCAGCTCACCCCAAACTAGCGCTTACACAGATACG. Translation gives CASSPQTSAYTDT. In full, the CDR3 reads CASSPQTSAYTDTQYF.

With respect to this clone: The DNA ends 3 residues before the CDR3 does, and the rest of the CDR3 is filled in from the germline J gene. V is TRBV19 and J is TRBJ1-3; 7 bases are a match to TRBD1. V was pared by 4 bases and J by 2 bases, with 8 bases of the junction left unmatched. This CDR3 contains 16 residues. Looked up from germline, CDR1 is LNHDA and CDR2 is SQIVND (reference sequence). This CDR3 is CASSRRQGGPGNTIYF. The DNA read from the CDR3 is TGTGCCAGTAGTAGGCGACAGGGAGGACCTGGAAACACC.

This clone was observed a handful of times. The read ends 3 residues shy of where the CDR3 ends; the end is completed using the germline J gene. V usage is TRBV5-1 and J usage is TRBJ2-7; maybe TRBD1 (6 bases). Germline V lookup: CDR1 SGHRS, CDR2 YFSETQ. V was pared by 0 bases and J by 3 bases, with 25 bases between. This CDR3 comprises 19 residues. The CDR3 loop reads CASSLDVSQGNPRIYEQYF. CDR3 DNA, as far as it was read: TGCGCCAGCAGCTTGGATGTGTCGCAGGGGAACCCAAGAATCTACGAG.

This clone has more than one count but fewer than ten. The CDR3 end lies 3 residues beyond the end of the read and is filled in from the germline J gene. This chain links TRBV19 with TRBJ1-5; 10 bases are shared with TRBD1. Trimming cost V 7 bases and J 4 bases; bases outside gene matches: 7. Germline CDR1 reads LNHDA; CDR2 reads SQIVND (reference sequence). The CDR3 is 15 amino acids. The CDR3 protein is CASTPGTGDNQPQHF. The sequenced part of the CDR3 DNA is TGTGCCAGTACCCCCGGGACAGGGGATAATCAGCCC.

This clone was observed many times. The read gets to within 3 residues of the CDR3 end, and the germline J gene fills in the rest. The genes are TRBV18 and TRBJ2-1, with 8 bases lining up with TRBD1. The trim removed 6 bases at V and 0 bases at J, leaving 7 bases unmatched. Germline values: CDR1 KGHSH, CDR2 LQKENI. This CDR3 contains 16 residues. Here the CDR3 reads CASSPRQGSSYNEQFF. The CDR3 bases that were read are TGTGCCAGCTCCCCTCGACAGGGGAGCTCCTACAATGAG.

This clone occurred many times. The read ends 3 residues early relative to the CDR3; the germline J gene fills the gap. The chain recombines TRBV5-1 with TRBJ1-4; TRBD1 aligns across 9 bases. The CDR3 totals 13 residues. V trimming: 5 bases; J trimming: 6 bases; junction bases outside the gene matches: 2. CDR1 is SGHRS, CDR2 YFSETQ, per germline. The sequenced CDR3 bases are TGCGCCAGCAGTCGGACAGGGGATGAAAAA. Protein sequence: CASSRTGDEK. The full CDR3 reads CASSRTGDEKLFF.